Listed below are T cell receptor beta chains from one sample, sequenced in a study of sequential checkpoint blockade in melanoma. The repertoire was sequenced with immunoSEQ multiplex PCR; TCRdb's copy has only in-frame clones and lacks some. The sample consists of around 7,000 clones, about 84% of them appearing once. The sample here was CD8+ T cells sorted from blood (inferred from file names), taken from a patient given nivolumab and ipilimumab in sequence. The receptor set was obtained from a human donor with melanoma. CDR3s include the opening cysteine and the closing phenylalanine or tryptophan. Fields, in order: clone size, V gene, CDR3 protein. Only part of the rows carry a size: once, few, many, or a class if the clone is expanded.

clone_size: .
v_call: TRBV11-2
cdr3_aa: CASSYQGQETQYF

clone_size: .
v_call: TRBV6-1
cdr3_aa: CASSEGLTYEQYF

clone_size: .
v_call: TRBV14
cdr3_aa: CASSPAWGTGISRLYNEQFF

clone_size: .
v_call: TRBV2
cdr3_aa: CASSEGRPGQGYNEQFF

clone_size: .
v_call: TRBV4-1
cdr3_aa: CASSFASGPSYEQYF

clone_size: .
v_call: TRBV9
cdr3_aa: CASSVGGASGTRLGNEQFF

clone_size: .
v_call: TRBV9
cdr3_aa: CASSLAGSSYNEQFF

clone_size: .
v_call: TRBV4-1
cdr3_aa: CASSQGDSDNQPQHF

clone_size: .
v_call: TRBV6-6
cdr3_aa: CASRHRVATNEKLFF

clone_size: .
v_call: TRBV27
cdr3_aa: CASSTGWTEAFF

clone_size: .
v_call: TRBV6-1
cdr3_aa: CASSEEGTRGVDEQYF

clone_size: .
v_call: TRBV2
cdr3_aa: CASSEGQGPMNTEAFF

clone_size: .
v_call: TRBV28
cdr3_aa: CASLRTGSVVEKLFF

clone_size: few
v_call: TRBV27
cdr3_aa: CASSFTRSGNEQFF

clone_size: .
v_call: TRBV19
cdr3_aa: CASSIGAAEAFF

clone_size: few
v_call: TRBV7-9
cdr3_aa: CASSLGGRAAYEQYF

clone_size: .
v_call: TRBV6-1
cdr3_aa: CASSDRLPYEQYF

clone_size: .
v_call: TRBV5-1
cdr3_aa: CASSFSGTGVIYGYTF